The 29 T cell receptor beta chains listed next were all sequenced from one sample in a study of blood T cell repertoires in COVID-19. Clones were sequenced by immunoSEQ multiplex PCR, and TCRdb holds only the in-frame ones, with some missing. The data contain approximately 350,000 clones, around 83% of them seen just once; the ten biggest clones take up about 4.9%. Sequencing was performed on PBMCs or T cells enriched from blood (not recorded which). Receptor source: a woman between 50 and 59 years old who had recovered from COVID-19.

This clone was observed a handful of times. The rearrangement joins TRBV30 to TRBJ2-2, with a weak D call TRBD2 (5 bases). The CDR3 has 14 amino acids. The germline V gene encodes CDR1 GTSNPN and CDR2 SVGIG (reference sequence). V was pared by 1 base and J by 7 bases, with 13 bases between. The CDR3 protein is CAWSAYSAGGELFF. In DNA form, the CDR3 reads TGTGCCTGGAGTGCCTACTCCGCGGGCGGGGAGCTGTTTTTT.

The table lists this clone with a count of one. This chain joins TRBV6-2 or TRBV6-3 and TRBJ1-5, with D perhaps TRBD1 (5 bases). The CDR3 runs 18 residues. Trimming stripped 5 bases from V and 2 bases from J, with 22 bases between. From germline, CDR1 is MNHEY and CDR2 SVGEGT. This CDR3 reads CASSLTPGGVGGNQPQHF. DNA of the CDR3: TGTGCCAGCAGTCTCACCCCGGGGGGGGTTGGGGGCAATCAGCCCCAGCATTTT.

The genes are TRBV30 and TRBJ1-3; the D gene is possibly TRBD1 (6 bases). Germline assignment: CDR1 GTSNPN and CDR2 SVGIG (reference sequence). V was pared by 3 bases and J by 11 bases, with 14 bases between. The CDR3 is 12 amino acids. CDR3 loop: CAWSAQGGPIYF. The CDR3 DNA reads as TGTGCCTGGAGCGCACAGGGTGGGCCCATATATTTT.

Of note for this clone: This sample includes further DNA sequences coding for the same CDR3. The chain links TRBV18 to TRBJ2-2, with D perhaps TRBD2 (5 bases). Germline V gene lookup returns CDR1 KGHSH and CDR2 LQKENI. This CDR3 is built from 16 residues. Trimming stripped 3 bases from V and 5 bases from J, with 16 bases between. For the CDR3, the DNA is TGTGCCAGCTCACCCCCAACCGGGGTGGATACCGGGGAGCTGTTTTTT. Translation gives CASSPPTGVDTGELFF. Full variable domain (missing parts from reference TRBV18 and TRBJ2-2): NAGVMQNPRHLVRRRGQEARLRCSPMKGHSHVYWYRQLPEEGLKFMVYLQKENIIDESGMPKERFSAEFPKEGPSILRIQQVVRGDSAAYFCASSPPTGVDTGELFFGEGSRLTVL.

V gene TRBV20-1 combines with J gene TRBJ1-1; perhaps TRBD1 as D (5 bases). Trimming took off 8 bases at V and 6 bases at J, with 13 bases between the two ends. Germline CDR1 is DFQATT and CDR2 is SNEGSKA (reference sequence). CDR3 length equals 11 residues. The CDR3 is CSTRGIAEAFF. CDR3 DNA sequence: TGCAGTACCCGGGGGATCGCTGAAGCTTTCTTT.

The chain uses TRBV20-1 and TRBJ2-6; D call uncertain. The CDR3 is made up of 14 amino acids. Germline loops: CDR1 DFQATT, CDR2 SNEGSKA (reference sequence). V was shortened by 3 bases and J by 0 bases, with 6 bases between the two germline ends. CDR3 DNA: TGCAGTGCTAGTGTTCGCTCTGGGGCCAACGTCCTGACTTTC. This encodes CSASVRSGANVLTF.

The V call is TRBV11-2, the J call TRBJ2-5; 13 bases are shared with TRBD2. V lost 2 bases to trimming and J lost 4 bases; unmatched junction nucleotides: 1. The germline gives CDR1 SGHAT, CDR2 FQNNGV. The CDR3 covers 15 residues. The CDR3 loop reads CASSLTSGRGETQYF. The DNA of the CDR3 is TGTGCCAGCAGCTTAACTAGCGGGAGGGGAGAGACCCAGTACTTC. The whole variable domain, remainder taken from reference TRBV11-2 and TRBJ2-5, is EAGVAQSPRYKIIEKRQSVAFWCNPISGHATLYWYQQILGQGPKLLIQFQNNGVVDDSQLPKDRFSAERLKGVDSTLKIQPAKLEDSAVYLCASSLTSGRGETQYFGPGTRLLVL.

Concerning this clone itself: At the DNA level, this CDR3 is encoded by other sequences in the same sample as well. The rearrangement links TRBV5-1 to TRBJ2-1; 9 nucleotides line up with TRBD2. The CDR3 is 15 amino acids. Per the germline V gene, CDR1 is SGHRS and CDR2 is YFSETQ. With 2 bases clipped from V and 4 bases from J, the junction kept 4 bases outside the gene matches. The CDR3 region is CASSLGSGGYNEQFF. CDR3 DNA sequence: TGCGCCAGCAGCTTAGGTAGCGGGGGTTACAATGAGCAGTTCTTC.

This chain links TRBV7-9 with TRBJ2-7, with 9 positions matching TRBD2. Germline V gene lookup returns CDR1 SEHNR and CDR2 FQNEAQ (reference sequence). The J segment lost 5 bases and the V segment lost 5 bases, leaving 13 bases of the junction unmatched. The length of the CDR3 is 16 residues. The CDR3 sequence is CASSRRGRGGSDEQYF. Here the CDR3 DNA reads TGTGCCAGCAGCCGTCGTGGGCGGGGGGGATCTGACGAGCAGTACTTC.

The rearrangement uses TRBV7-9 and TRBJ1-2, with D tentatively TRBD1 (5 bases). Trimming pared 1 base from V and 4 bases from J, leaving 13 bases between. The CDR3 contains 15 residues. CDR1 is SEHNR and CDR2 is FQNEAQ in the germline V gene (reference sequence). The CDR3 DNA follows: TGTGCCAGCAGCTTAGAGGGGCGCCGGTCCTATGGCTACACCTTC. It encodes CASSLEGRRSYGYTF.

The V and J genes are TRBV27 and TRBJ1-2; D may be TRBD1 (5 bases). The CDR3 is made up of 14 amino acids. Between the trimmed V and J ends, which lost 3 bases and 4 bases, there was a span of 12 bases. CDR1 is MNHEY, CDR2 SMNVEV, per germline (reference sequence). The CDR3: CASSLAREGYGYTF. The CDR3 bases are TGTGCCAGCAGTTTGGCCAGGGAAGGCTATGGCTACACCTTC.

Details on this clone: At one of its ends the junction is not consistent with the germline gene, which may arise from a read error. V is TRBV30 and J is TRBJ1-3; D possibly corresponds to TRBD1 (6 bases). CDR1 is GTSNPN and CDR2 is SVGIG in the germline V gene (reference sequence). The CDR3 contains 16 residues. This CDR3 reads CARSTPGHLSGNTIYF. The CDR3 DNA sequence: TGTGCCCGGAGCACCCCGGGACACCTCTCTGGAAACACCATATATTTT.

The rearrangement links TRBV7-9 to TRBJ2-2; D uncertain. Germline CDR1 reads SEHNR; CDR2 reads FQNEAQ (reference sequence). This CDR3 comprises 15 residues. V was pared by 0 bases and J by 5 bases, with 10 bases between. This CDR3 reads CASSLATAVTGELFF. DNA for the CDR3: TGTGCCAGCAGCTTAGCAACGGCGGTGACCGGGGAGCTGTTTTTT.

This sequence joins TRBV6-2 or TRBV6-3 and TRBJ2-3; D possibly corresponds to TRBD2 (5 bases). V lost 4 bases, J lost 2 bases, and 16 bases lay in between. The CDR3 contains 16 residues. Per the germline V gene, CDR1 is MNHEY and CDR2 is SVGEGT. The CDR3 spells CASSSLRWGDTDTQYF. CDR3 DNA: TGTGCCAGCAGTTCCCTCCGGTGGGGAGACACAGATACGCAGTATTTT.

The chain combines TRBV28 with TRBJ1-1; D unresolved. Per germline, CDR1 MDHEN and CDR2 SYDVKM. The V and J ends lost 2 bases and 0 bases respectively, with 7 bases between them. The CDR3 contains 14 residues. CDR3 protein: CASSLGQLNTEAFF. The CDR3 DNA reads TGTGCCAGCAGTTTAGGGCAGCTGAACACTGAAGCTTTCTTT. Combining the CDR3 with reference TRBV28 and TRBJ1-1 gives the whole variable domain DVKVTQSSRYLVKRTGEKVFLECVQDMDHENMFWYRQDPGLGLRLIYFSYDVKMKEKGDIPEGYSVSREKKERFSLILESASTNQTSMYLCASSLGQLNTEAFFGQGTRLTVV.

This clone was counted once. This chain links TRBV19 with TRBJ1-2; D gene ambiguous. Germline CDR1 reads LNHDA; CDR2 reads SQIVND (reference sequence). This CDR3 contains 12 residues. V gave up 3 bases and J gave up 4 bases, with 6 bases separating them. The CDR3 protein is CASSITGYGYTF. The CDR3 nucleotides read TGTGCCAGTAGTATTACGGGCTATGGCTACACCTTC. The whole variable domain, filled in from reference TRBV19 and TRBJ1-2, reads DGGITQSPKYLFRKEGQNVTLSCEQNLNHDAMYWYRQDPGQGLRLIYYSQIVNDFQKGDIAEGYSVSREKKESFPLTVTSAQKNPTAFYLCASSITGYGYTFGSGTRLTVV.

The DNA for the CDR3 is TGTGCCAGCAGCCGAGGGACAGGCGGTGGCTACACCTTC. It specifies CASSRGTGGGYTF. The V call is TRBV6-2 or TRBV6-3, the J call TRBJ1-2; TRBD1 matches 8 bases. Unmatched junction bases numbered 7, after V lost 6 bases and J lost 7 bases. The CDR3 contains 13 residues. Germline CDR1 reads MNHEY; CDR2 reads SVGEGT.

This clone is a singleton in its sample. The chain uses TRBV19 and TRBJ2-3; 8 positions match TRBD1. V lost 7 bases and J lost 2; bases outside the gene matches: 11. CDR1 is LNHDA and CDR2 is SQIVND in the germline V gene (reference sequence). The CDR3 totals 16 residues. The DNA of the CDR3 is TGTGCCAGTACCCCATCCAGGGGGCTGGCCACAGATACGCAGTATTTT. Translated: CASTPSRGLATDTQYF.

The chain carries TRBV6-1 and TRBJ1-2; D is unresolved. The CDR3 contains 14 residues. The germline V and J ends were trimmed by 1 base and 4 bases, with 10 bases remaining between them. In germline, CDR1 is MNHNS, CDR2 SASEGT. CDR3 DNA: TGTGCCAGCAGTGAAGGGATTGGGCGCTATGGCTACACCTTC. Amino acids: CASSEGIGRYGYTF.

The chain links TRBV2 to TRBJ1-4, with 9 bases matching TRBD1. The V gene's germline CDR1 is SNHLY and CDR2 FYNNEI. V trimming: 7 bases; J trimming: 10 bases; junction bases outside the gene matches: 19. The CDR3 covers 17 residues. The CDR3 nucleotides read TGTGCCAGCACGGGAAGATTGACCGGGACAGGGTCAGCAAAACTGTTTTTT. Amino acids: CASTGRLTGTGSAKLFF.

V and J are TRBV7-2 and TRBJ1-6; D gene unclear. Germline lookup yields CDR1 SGHTA and CDR2 FQGNSA. Trimming pared 3 bases from V and 10 bases from J, leaving 19 bases between. This CDR3 spans 16 amino acids. The CDR3 spells CASSFGRTGIRSPLHF. CDR3 bases: TGTGCCAGCAGCTTCGGAAGGACGGGGATTCGGTCACCCCTCCACTTT.

J is TRBJ1-2 and V is TRBV5-6; D gene uncertain. Germline V CDR1 and CDR2: SGHDT, YYEEEE. There are 14 residues in the CDR3. Between the trimmed V and J ends, which lost 6 bases and 4 bases, there was a span of 16 bases. The DNA for the CDR3 is TGTGCCAGCACCCCAACCGAGGGCTTCTATGGCTACACCTTC. Translating it yields CASTPTEGFYGYTF.

CDR3 coding DNA: TGTGCCGTCCAGGGGGCCTATGGCTACACCTTC. This sequence encodes CAVQGAYGYTF. The chain has TRBV6-5 and TRBJ1-2; 8 bases fit TRBD1. Trimming removed 11 bases from V and 4 bases from J; junction bases left unmatched: 3. Germline lookup yields CDR1 MNHEY and CDR2 SVGAGI. This CDR3 spans 11 amino acids.

The J gene is TRBJ2-2, the V gene TRBV9; D ambiguous. Per germline, CDR1 SGDLS and CDR2 YYNGEE. The CDR3 has 14 amino acids. Between the trimmed V and J ends, which lost 1 base and 5 bases, there was a span of 9 bases. The CDR3 region is CASSVRVDTGELFF. The CDR3 nucleotides read TGTGCCAGCAGCGTACGGGTGGATACCGGGGAGCTGTTTTTT.

This clone was found a few times. This chain joins TRBV6-5 and TRBJ1-2, with 9 bases that match TRBD1. J gave up 7 bases and V 5 bases, and 8 bases lay outside the gene matches. Germline lookup yields CDR1 MNHEY and CDR2 SVGAGI. This CDR3 region has 14 residues. The CDR3 nucleotides read TGTGCCAGCAGTAAATCCGGGACAGGGTTTGGCTACACCTTC. Encoded protein: CASSKSGTGFGYTF.

To note about this clone: This CDR3 is also generated by other DNA sequences in the sample. CDR3 coding DNA: TGTGCCAGCAGTGACGGTTATAGCAATCAGCCCCAGCATTTT. Translated: CASSDGYSNQPQHF. This rearrangement joins TRBV6-1 to TRBJ1-5, with D unresolved. V lost 3 bases and J 0 bases, leaving 6 bases between the germline ends. Germline CDR1 and CDR2: MNHNS and SASEGT. This CDR3 is built from 14 residues.

The chain uses TRBV7-9 and TRBJ2-7, with 9 bases matching TRBD2. J lost 0 bases, V lost 4 bases, and 7 bases had no gene match. Germline lookup yields CDR1 SEHNR and CDR2 FQNEAQ (reference sequence). The CDR3 length is 16 residues. The CDR3 nucleotides read TGTGCCAGCAGCTCGGGCAATAGCGGGAGCTCCTACGAGCAGTACTTC. Its protein is CASSSGNSGSSYEQYF.

V and J are TRBV5-4 and TRBJ2-7, with TRBD1 as a possible D gene (6 bases). CDR3 size: 15 residues. The V gene lost 4 bases and the J gene lost 5 bases, with 19 bases spanning the gap. Per the germline V gene, CDR1 is SGHNT and CDR2 is YYREEE (reference sequence). Here the CDR3 reads CASSADLQGYHEQYF. DNA of the CDR3: TGTGCCAGCAGCGCGGACTTACAGGGCTACCACGAGCAGTACTTC.

The chain carries TRBV18 and TRBJ2-3, with TRBD2 matching 13 bases. The J segment lost 4 bases and the V segment lost 6 bases, leaving 13 bases of the junction unmatched. The CDR3 runs to 18 residues. Germline V CDR1 and CDR2: KGHSH, LQKENI. The CDR3 DNA sequence: TGTGCCAGCTCGCTGAGGCTTGGACTAGCGGGAGTTTCAGATACGCAGTATTTT. Protein: CASSLRLGLAGVSDTQYF.